The 22 T cell receptor beta chains reported below all come from one sample, sequenced in a study of blood T cell repertoires in COVID-19 (dated by TCRdb to about 2020). Receptors were amplified or captured by the immunoSEQ multiplex PCR assay. The immuneACCESS repertoire file appears here via TCRdb, limited to in-frame rearrangements. These files lack a portion of the clones; in checked studies, under half of the deficit traces to unresolved V genes, and the cause of the others is not known. In this sample the table shows about 73,000 clones, about 80% of which occur a single time. Under 30% of the sample belongs to the ten largest clones. The sample comprised peripheral blood. The receptors here all came from a human donor in a cohort sampled during active COVID-19.

The gene calls are TRBV10-1 and TRBJ2-7, with 10 bases that match TRBD1. The germline V gene has CDR1 WNHNN and CDR2 SYGVQD (reference sequence). V was pared by 0 bases and J by 9 bases, with 11 bases of the junction left unmatched. The CDR3 runs to 16 residues. The chain's CDR3 is CASSESRDRGTGGQYF. The CDR3 DNA sequence: TGCGCCAGCAGTGAGTCGCGGGACAGGGGAACCGGGGGGCAGTACTTC.

The J gene is TRBJ2-1, the V gene TRBV11-3, with 7 nucleotides matching TRBD1. The V and J ends lost 0 bases and 8 bases, in that order; junction bases with no gene match: 16. The CDR3 extends over 18 amino acids. CDR1 and CDR2 from the germline V gene are SGHNT and YENEEA. CDR3: CASSLDYSPGQSYYEQFF. DNA of the CDR3: TGTGCCAGCAGCTTAGACTACAGTCCGGGACAGTCGTACTATGAGCAGTTCTTC.

The V gene is TRBV7-7, the J gene TRBJ2-5; possibly TRBD1 for D (6 bases). The CDR3 runs to 15 residues. CDR1 SSHAT and CDR2 FNYEAQ come from the germline V gene (reference sequence). Trimming pared 5 bases from V and 2 bases from J, leaving 15 bases between. The CDR3 sequence is CASSPTSGQQETQYF. The CDR3 DNA reads as TGTGCCAGCAGCCCGACTTCGGGACAACAAGAGACCCAGTACTTC.

This clone was detected once. The rearrangement uses TRBV7-3 and TRBJ2-6; 8 nucleotides align to TRBD1. The CDR3 spans 17 residues. The J segment lost 0 bases and the V segment lost 4 bases, leaving 5 bases of the junction unmatched. CDR1 is SGHTA, CDR2 FQGTGA, per germline. The CDR3 DNA sequence: TGTGCCAGCAGCTCGACAGGGGCTGTCTCTGGGGCCAACGTCCTGACTTTC. Translated, it gives CASSSTGAVSGANVLTF.

The chain couples TRBV3-1 (or the pseudogene TRBV3-2) to TRBJ1-3, with a possible D match to TRBD1 (5 bases). V was trimmed by 6 bases and J by 2 bases, leaving 8 bases between them. Germline V lookup: CDR1 LGHDT, CDR2 YNNKEL (reference sequence). The CDR3 has 13 residues. The CDR3 DNA is TGTGCCAGCAGTAGGGGTGCTGGAAACACCATATATTTT. Protein: CASSRGAGNTIYF.

This clone was seen just once. The chain is built from TRBV19 and TRBJ1-5; 7 nucleotides match TRBD1. CDR3 length equals 13 residues. Germline-derived CDR1 and CDR2 are LNHDA and SQIVND (reference sequence). The V and J ends lost 6 bases and 7 bases, in that order; junction bases with no gene match: 6. The CDR3: CASSFSGGQPQHF. For the CDR3, the DNA is TGTGCCAGTAGCTTCTCAGGGGGGCAGCCCCAGCATTTT.

The chain joins TRBV24-1 to TRBJ2-5, with unresolved D. The CDR3 covers 14 residues. V lost 4 bases and J 3 bases, leaving 11 bases between the germline ends. Germline V gene lookup returns CDR1 KGHDR and CDR2 SFDVKD. The CDR3 loop is CATSDPRLEETQYF. The CDR3 DNA sequence: TGTGCCACCAGTGACCCCAGGTTAGAAGAGACCCAGTACTTC.

The chain is built from TRBV3-1 (or the pseudogene TRBV3-2) and TRBJ2-7; 11 bases align to TRBD2. The J segment lost 0 bases and the V segment lost 3 bases, leaving 1 base of the junction unmatched. Germline V CDR1 and CDR2: LGHDT, YNNKEL (reference sequence). The CDR3 consists of 15 residues. For the CDR3, the DNA is TGTGCCAGCAGCCAGACTAGCGGGGACTCCTACGAGCAGTACTTC. Its translation: CASSQTSGDSYEQYF.

This clone was seen a single time. The V call is TRBV28, the J call TRBJ1-2; 8 bases are shared with TRBD1. V shed 7 bases and J 2 bases; nucleotides not matched to a gene: 3. Per germline, CDR1 MDHEN and CDR2 SYDVKM. The CDR3 extends over 13 amino acids. The DNA for the CDR3 is TGTGCCAGCACTTGGGACAGGAACTATGGCTACACCTTC. The encoded protein is CASTWDRNYGYTF.

This chain links TRBV19 with TRBJ1-2, with D unclear. The V gene lost 9 bases and the J gene lost 3 bases, with 17 bases spanning the gap. The CDR3 consists of 14 residues. The germline gives CDR1 LNHDA, CDR2 SQIVND (reference sequence). CDR3 loop: CASLAWGGDYGYTF. The CDR3 DNA is TGTGCCAGCCTAGCTTGGGGTGGAGACTATGGCTACACCTTC.

The rearrangement links TRBV9 to TRBJ1-5; D is uncertain. V gave up 0 bases and J gave up 4 bases, with 8 bases separating them. This CDR3 is built from 14 residues. Germline lookup yields CDR1 SGDLS and CDR2 YYNGEE. CDR3: CASSVGSTNQPQHF. CDR3 coding DNA: TGTGCCAGCAGCGTAGGGAGTACTAATCAGCCCCAGCATTTT.

The chain combines TRBV5-1 with TRBJ1-1, with a possible D match to TRBD1 (5 bases). CDR1 and CDR2 (germline): SGHRS, YFSETQ. Trimming cost V 7 bases and J 3 bases, with 10 bases left between them. CDR3 length: 12 residues. CDR3 loop: CASRPGDTEAFF. CDR3 coding DNA: TGCGCCAGCCGACCGGGGGACACTGAAGCTTTCTTT.

This chain joins TRBV19 and TRBJ1-5, with 9 positions matching TRBD1. V lost 6 bases and J lost 5; bases outside the gene matches: 8. The germline V gene encodes CDR1 LNHDA and CDR2 SQIVND (reference sequence). The CDR3 extends over 15 amino acids. CDR3 bases: TGTGCCAGTAGGATTACAGGGGGCGCCCATCAGCCCCAGCATTTT. It translates to CASRITGGAHQPQHF.

The chain combines TRBV5-1 with TRBJ1-1; unclear D gene. CDR1 SGHRS and CDR2 YFSETQ come from the germline V gene. The CDR3 spans 13 residues. V gave up 0 bases and J gave up 5 bases, with 8 bases separating them. Written as DNA, the CDR3 is TGCGCCAGCAGCTTGGAAGAACGGACTGAAGCTTTCTTT. It encodes CASSLEERTEAFF.

The chain combines TRBV14 with TRBJ1-2, with D tentatively TRBD1 (6 bases). Trimming pared 4 bases from V and 5 bases from J, leaving 14 bases between. This CDR3 has 14 amino acids. Germline loops: CDR1 SGHDN, CDR2 FVKESK. The CDR3 coding sequence is TGTGCCAGCAGCCCCAGCAGGGGACGGTATGGCTACACCTTC. It yields the protein CASSPSRGRYGYTF.

J is TRBJ1-1 and V is TRBV6-5; TRBD1 matches at 9 bases. Per germline, CDR1 MNHEY and CDR2 SVGAGI. The CDR3 runs 14 residues. The junction had 1 base not matched to a gene; V was cut back by 4 bases and J by 1 base. CDR3 nucleotides: TGTGCCAGCAGTTCGGACAGGGGGAACACTGAAGCTTTCTTT. Translating gives CASSSDRGNTEAFF.

The V gene is TRBV6-6, the J gene TRBJ1-5; 8 bases map to TRBD1. Germline CDR1 and CDR2: MNHNY and SVGAGI (reference sequence). V was clipped by 3 bases and J by 4 bases; unmatched bases: 5. There are 15 residues in the CDR3. In nucleotides, the CDR3 is TGTGCCAGCAGTTATCCTGGGACAGGTAATCAGCCCCAGCATTTT. Its protein product is CASSYPGTGNQPQHF.

The chain has TRBV28 and TRBJ2-7, with 14 bases lining up with TRBD2. The CDR3 consists of 16 residues. Germline V lookup: CDR1 MDHEN, CDR2 SYDVKM. Trimming at V came to 8 bases and at J to 1 base, leaving 7 bases not matched to a gene. CDR3: CASGIGLAGGSYEQYF. In DNA, the CDR3 is TGTGCCAGCGGAATTGGACTAGCGGGGGGATCCTACGAGCAGTACTTC. Combining the CDR3 with reference TRBV28 and TRBJ2-7 gives the whole variable domain DVKVTQSSRYLVKRTGEKVFLECVQDMDHENMFWYRQDPGLGLRLIYFSYDVKMKEKGDIPEGYSVSREKKERFSLILESASTNQTSMYLCASGIGLAGGSYEQYFGPGTRLTVT.

The chain recombines TRBV9 with TRBJ2-5, with 11 bases matching TRBD2. Germline CDR1 is SGDLS and CDR2 is YYNGEE. J gave up 5 bases and V 0 bases, and 9 bases lay outside the gene matches. The CDR3 sequence is 17 residues long. The CDR3 nucleotides are TGTGCCAGCAGCGTAGAGGGGGCCCTAGCGGGGGGTGAGACCCAGTACTTC. Its translation: CASSVEGALAGGETQYF. Looking up the rest from reference TRBV9 and TRBJ2-5 gives the full variable domain: DSGVTQTPKHLITATGQRVTLRCSPRSGDLSVYWYQQSLDQGLQFLIQYYNGEERAKGNILERFSAQQFPDLHSELNLSSLELGDSALYFCASSVEGALAGGETQYFGPGTRLLVL.

This clone was picked up one time. The chain combines TRBV4-1 with TRBJ2-7; D remains unclear. Trimming removed 4 bases at V and 0 bases at J, with 7 bases between. Germline CDR1 reads MGHRA; CDR2 reads YSYEKL. CDR3 size: 13 residues. CDR3 DNA: TGCGCCAGCAGCCCTTCGAGCTCCTACGAGCAGTACTTC. Its translation: CASSPSSSYEQYF.

This clone was detected once. One end of the junction does not line up with germline, which may come from a read error. The genes are TRBV7-7 and TRBJ2-5, with 8 bases matching TRBD2. The CDR3 is made up of 17 amino acids. Germline V lookup: CDR1 SSHAT, CDR2 FNYEAQ (reference sequence). In DNA, the CDR3 is TGTGCTAGCAGCTTAGGCCCGCGGGGGGTCCGTTGGGAGACCCAGTACTTC. It encodes CASSLGPRGVRWETQYF.

The chain has TRBV28 and TRBJ2-3; TRBD1 matches at 9 bases. The J segment lost 1 base and the V segment lost 6 bases, leaving 11 bases of the junction unmatched. The CDR3 sequence is 17 residues long. Per germline, CDR1 MDHEN and CDR2 SYDVKM. The DNA for the CDR3 is TGTGCCAGCAGCGCCCCCCGGGACAGGGCGGGCACAGATACGCAGTATTTT. This gives the protein CASSAPRDRAGTDTQYF.